The 9 T cell receptor beta chains in this list originate from one sample, sequenced in a study of cytomegalovirus exposure and HLA in healthy donors. The PCR ran on 60 Vbeta and 13 Jbeta primers. Profiling relied on immunoSEQ multiplex PCR, and the TCRdb table lists in-frame clones only, not all of them. The table includes fewer than 250,000 clones, 75% to 85% detected once. The sample was PBMCs. The receptors were gathered from a girl aged 10-17 years in good health and CMV-seronegative.

The rearrangement joins TRBV4-3 to TRBJ1-3, with D unresolved. Germline V gene sequence: CDR1 LGHNA, CDR2 YSLEER. The V end lost 0 bases, the J end lost 4 bases, and 13 bases lay between the germline ends. CDR3 length equals 16 residues. The CDR3, as DNA: TGCGCCAGCAGCCAAGATCTCCAGGTCTCGGGAAACACCATATATTTT. The encoded protein is CASSQDLQVSGNTIYF.

The gene calls are TRBV2 and TRBJ2-7; D gene uncertain. The CDR3 runs to 14 residues. Germline V gene data show CDR1 as SNHLY and CDR2 as FYNNEI. V lost 5 bases to trimming and J lost 2 bases, with 13 bases between them. The CDR3 DNA is TGTGCCAGCAGTTCCAGGTCAGGAACCTACGAGCAGTACTTC. It specifies CASSSRSGTYEQYF.

V gene TRBV10-3 combines with J gene TRBJ1-1; D is perhaps TRBD1 (6 bases). This CDR3 is 14 amino acids long. In germline, CDR1 is ENHRY, CDR2 SYGVKD. The V end lost 3 bases, the J end lost 6 bases, and 14 bases lay between the germline ends. The chain's CDR3 is CAISERDTRAEAFF. CDR3 DNA: TGTGCCATCAGTGAAAGGGACACGCGGGCTGAAGCTTTCTTT.

Here the CDR3 DNA reads TGTGCCAGCAGCTCCGAAAGCGTTCGCGGGGTAAAACAAGAGACCCAGTACTTC. Residues: CASSSESVRGVKQETQYF. The genes are TRBV4-2 and TRBJ2-5, with D possibly matching TRBD2 (6 bases). This CDR3 contains 18 residues. The germline gives CDR1 LGHNA, CDR2 YNFKEQ. V was clipped by 5 bases and J by 2 bases, with 24 bases between them.

The chain combines TRBV28 with TRBJ2-7; tentatively, D is TRBD1 (6 bases). The CDR3 is 15 amino acids. Germline V CDR1 and CDR2: MDHEN, SYDVKM. Between the trimmed V and J ends, which lost 5 bases and 0 bases, there was a span of 14 bases. This CDR3 reads CASSPPTGHSYEQYF. The DNA of the CDR3 is TGTGCCAGCAGTCCCCCCACGGGACACTCCTACGAGCAGTACTTC.

This chain uses TRBV2 with TRBJ1-3; 7 nucleotides align to TRBD1. The junction had 0 bases not matched to a gene; V was cut back by 4 bases and J by 0 bases. The germline V gene has CDR1 SNHLY and CDR2 FYNNEI. The CDR3 has 14 amino acids. This chain's CDR3 is CASSGTGSGNTIYF. CDR3 DNA: TGTGCCAGCAGTGGGACAGGCTCTGGAAACACCATATATTTT.

The chain uses TRBV5-6 and TRBJ1-1; D is possibly TRBD1 (5 bases). The CDR3 has 14 residues. Per the germline V gene, CDR1 is SGHDT and CDR2 is YYEEEE. V was trimmed by 0 bases and J by 4 bases, leaving 10 bases between them. This chain's CDR3 is CASSLAGIATEAFF. The CDR3 DNA follows: TGTGCCAGCAGCTTGGCAGGGATTGCCACTGAAGCTTTCTTT.

CDR3 sequence reads: CASSQDPEGSGYGYTF. The CDR3 nucleotides read TGTGCCAGCAGCCAAGATCCGGAGGGATCGGGCTATGGCTACACCTTC. The chain employs TRBV4-2 and TRBJ1-2; D is unclear. From germline, CDR1 is LGHNA and CDR2 YNFKEQ. This CDR3 is 16 amino acids long. V lost 0 bases and J 4 bases, leaving 15 bases between the germline ends.

V gene TRBV5-6 combines with J gene TRBJ2-5; 9 nucleotides line up with TRBD1. CDR1 is SGHDT, CDR2 YYEEEE, per germline. The V gene end was trimmed by 5 bases and the J gene end by 4 bases; junction bases not matched to a gene: 0. The CDR3 extends over 12 amino acids. The CDR3 region is CASRDRGETQYF. CDR3 in DNA: TGTGCCAGCAGGGACAGGGGAGAGACCCAGTACTTC.